The 19 T cell receptor beta chains below come from one sample, sequenced in a study of blood T cell repertoires in COVID-19. Profiled with immunoSEQ multiplex PCR; TCRdb holds only in-frame clones, not every one. The table records some 170,000 clones, around four fifths of them present only once. The sequencing sample was made of PBMCs or T cells enriched from blood (not recorded which). The receptor set was obtained from a woman aged 45-60 years who had recovered from COVID-19.

This clone was picked up one time. The V call is TRBV5-1, the J call TRBJ2-7, with 7 bases fitting TRBD1. Germline V gene sequence: CDR1 SGHRS, CDR2 YFSETQ. The CDR3 length is 15 residues. J lost 3 bases, V lost 4 bases, and 10 bases had no gene match. The CDR3 DNA follows: TGCGCCAGCAGCCTCAGTGGGACAGCTCTCTACGAGCAGTACTTC. Protein sequence: CASSLSGTALYEQYF.

The chain joins TRBV4-2 to TRBJ1-1; D not resolved. Germline lookup yields CDR1 LGHNA and CDR2 YNFKEQ. Deletions cut 6 bases from V and 2 bases from J, with 13 bases between. This CDR3 has 14 residues. CDR3 sequence reads: CASSPEAANTEAFF. The CDR3 DNA sequence: TGTGCCAGCAGTCCTGAGGCGGCTAACACTGAAGCTTTCTTT.

The V and J genes are TRBV7-3 and TRBJ2-1; the match to TRBD2 covers 12 bases. The CDR3 sequence is 15 residues long. CDR1 SGHTA and CDR2 FQGTGA come from the germline V gene. With V trimmed by 2 bases and J by 9 bases, 5 bases remained unmatched. CDR3 region: CASSLGLAGQGEQFF. The DNA of the CDR3 is TGTGCCAGCAGCTTAGGACTAGCGGGACAGGGTGAGCAGTTCTTC.

The rearrangement uses TRBV28 and TRBJ1-4, with 8 bases matching TRBD1. V lost 4 bases and J lost 2; bases outside the gene matches: 6. The germline CDR1 and CDR2 sequences are MDHEN and SYDVKM. The CDR3 runs 16 residues. The CDR3 sequence is CASSYTSGGTNEKLFF. CDR3 nucleotide sequence: TGTGCCAGCAGTTATACGTCAGGGGGCACTAATGAAAAACTGTTTTTT. Full variable domain (remainder filled in from reference TRBV28 and TRBJ1-4): DVKVTQSSRYLVKRTGEKVFLECVQDMDHENMFWYRQDPGLGLRLIYFSYDVKMKEKGDIPEGYSVSREKKERFSLILESASTNQTSMYLCASSYTSGGTNEKLFFGSGTQLSVL.

The chain links TRBV27 to TRBJ2-3, with 10 bases matching TRBD2. From germline, CDR1 is MNHEY and CDR2 SMNVEV (reference sequence). With V trimmed by 1 base and J by 6 bases, 1 base remained unmatched. This CDR3 region has 14 residues. CDR3 bases: TGTGCCAGCAGTTTATTTAGCGGGAGGGATACGCAGTATTTT. This sequence encodes CASSLFSGRDTQYF.

V usage is TRBV5-6 and J usage is TRBJ2-5, with TRBD2 identical over 10 bases. Germline CDR1 and CDR2: SGHDT and YYEEEE. The CDR3 is made up of 19 amino acids. Losses at the gene ends were 3 bases for V and 5 bases for J; bases not matched to a gene: 19. The CDR3 nucleotides read TGTGCCAGCAGCTCGCCTGGGGGGGCGACTAGCGGGCCGGGGGAGACCCAGTACTTC. Translating it yields CASSSPGGATSGPGETQYF. Full variable domain (missing parts from reference TRBV5-6 and TRBJ2-5): DAGVTQSPTHLIKTRGQQVTLRCSPKSGHDTVSWYQQALGQGPQFIFQYYEEEERQRGNFPDRFSGHQFPNYSSELNVNALLLGDSALYLCASSSPGGATSGPGETQYFGPGTRLLVL.

This chain uses TRBV28 with TRBJ2-5; tentatively, D is TRBD1 (6 bases). Germline-derived CDR1 and CDR2 are MDHEN and SYDVKM. This CDR3 contains 15 residues. Trimming stripped 2 bases from V and 4 bases from J, with 14 bases between. The CDR3 bases are TGTGCCAGCAGTTTAGCACAAGGGACAACAGAGACCCAGTACTTC. Translation: CASSLAQGTTETQYF.

This chain links TRBV10-3 with TRBJ1-5; 8 bases align to TRBD1. Germline V gene lookup returns CDR1 ENHRY and CDR2 SYGVKD. The CDR3 sequence is 13 residues long. The V and J ends lost 10 bases and 4 bases, in that order; junction bases with no gene match: 6. The CDR3 protein is CATGQGINQPQHF. The CDR3 DNA reads TGTGCCACTGGACAGGGAATTAATCAGCCCCAGCATTTT.

This chain connects TRBV15 to TRBJ2-1; maybe TRBD1 (6 bases). Germline V gives CDR1 LNHNV, CDR2 YYDKDF (reference sequence). Deletions cut 4 bases from V and 0 bases from J, with 16 bases between. The CDR3 has 17 amino acids. Here the CDR3 reads CATSNPRGISSYNEQFF. CDR3 DNA sequence: TGTGCCACCAGCAATCCTAGGGGGATAAGCTCCTACAATGAGCAGTTCTTC.

The rearrangement links TRBV20-1 to TRBJ2-1, with 8 nucleotides matching TRBD2. V shed 3 bases and J 5 bases; nucleotides not matched to a gene: 12. Looked up from germline, CDR1 is DFQATT and CDR2 is SNEGSKA (reference sequence). The CDR3 spans 16 residues. This CDR3 reads CSASFVVAGTNNEQFF. CDR3 DNA sequence: TGCAGTGCTAGTTTTGTGGTAGCGGGAACGAACAATGAGCAGTTCTTC.

In nucleotides, the CDR3 is TGCGCCAGCAGCTTGGAGTCAACAGGGGATTCCTACGAGCAGTACTTC. Protein product: CASSLESTGDSYEQYF. The genes are TRBV5-1 and TRBJ2-7; TRBD1 matches 7 bases. Germline loops: CDR1 SGHRS, CDR2 YFSETQ. V dropped 0 bases and J dropped 1; count of bases not matched to a gene: 7. The CDR3 runs 16 residues.

The chain carries TRBV10-1 and TRBJ2-7; 9 bases fit TRBD1. Germline CDR1 WNHNN, CDR2 SYGVQD (reference sequence). The CDR3 is made up of 14 amino acids. The V gene end was trimmed by 2 bases and the J gene end by 5 bases; junction bases not matched to a gene: 4. The chain's CDR3 is CASSEGTGSHEQYF. CDR3 nucleotides: TGCGCCAGCAGTGAGGGGACAGGGTCTCACGAGCAGTACTTC.

The chain recombines TRBV7-2 with TRBJ1-5; D gene unclear. V lost 5 bases and J 4 bases, leaving 12 bases between the germline ends. This CDR3 comprises 14 residues. Germline lookup yields CDR1 SGHTA and CDR2 FQGNSA. CDR3 sequence reads: CASSPGSLNQPQHF. The CDR3 DNA follows: TGTGCCAGCAGCCCCGGGTCCCTGAATCAGCCCCAGCATTTT.

This clone came up a few times. This chain joins TRBV10-3 and TRBJ1-5, with 10 positions matching TRBD1. The CDR3 is made up of 14 amino acids. The germline V gene has CDR1 ENHRY and CDR2 SYGVKD. The V gene end was trimmed by 9 bases and the J gene end by 3 bases; junction bases not matched to a gene: 5. CDR3 nucleotides: TGTGCCATTGCCGGGACAGGGGACAATCAGCCCCAGCATTTT. The encoded protein is CAIAGTGDNQPQHF.

V and J are TRBV6-5 and TRBJ2-1, with D unresolved. This CDR3 is 13 amino acids long. The germline V and J ends were trimmed by 5 bases and 7 bases, with 12 bases remaining between them. The germline gives CDR1 MNHEY, CDR2 SVGAGI. The DNA of the CDR3 is TGTGCCAGCAGTCCAAATGCGATAAATGAGCAGTTCTTC. Its protein is CASSPNAINEQFF.

This clone was found a few times. The V gene is TRBV19, the J gene TRBJ2-1; 9 bases align to TRBD2. Germline V gene data show CDR1 as LNHDA and CDR2 as SQIVND (reference sequence). V dropped 7 bases and J dropped 4; count of bases not matched to a gene: 5. This CDR3 contains 14 residues. CDR3 DNA: TGTGCCAGTACTCTAGCGGGACAGTACAATGAGCAGTTCTTC. Protein sequence: CASTLAGQYNEQFF.

The chain recombines TRBV28 with TRBJ1-1, with 7 bases lining up with TRBD1. The germline V gene has CDR1 MDHEN and CDR2 SYDVKM. V dropped 2 bases and J dropped 4; count of bases not matched to a gene: 16. The CDR3 length is 18 residues. The CDR3 sequence is CASSLTYIQGRIITEAFF. CDR3 nucleotides: TGTGCCAGCAGTTTAACCTACATACAGGGGAGGATCATCACTGAAGCTTTCTTT.

Only one count was recorded for this clone. This chain uses TRBV12-5 with TRBJ1-1, with a tentative D call TRBD1 (6 bases). This CDR3 contains 13 residues. V was pared by 1 base and J by 4 bases, with 7 bases between. The germline V gene encodes CDR1 LGHNT and CDR2 FRNRAP. The CDR3 sequence is CASGLEQGTEAFF. In DNA form, the CDR3 reads TGTGCTAGTGGTTTGGAACAGGGCACTGAAGCTTTCTTT.

In this sample, this clone turned up once. The chain combines TRBV5-1 with TRBJ1-5; the D is unclear. V was trimmed by 5 bases and J by 3 bases, leaving 15 bases between them. This CDR3 is built from 15 residues. Germline V gene lookup returns CDR1 SGHRS and CDR2 YFSETQ. CDR3: CASSPGLDDNQPQHF. CDR3 coding DNA: TGCGCCAGCAGTCCCGGACTGGATGACAATCAGCCCCAGCATTTT.